The sequence of this TCR beta chain was determined in a study of T-cell memory formation after mild COVID-19 (dated by TCRdb to the early 2020s). With respect to the entire study: TCR sequence clusters from the two donors were largely donor specific. In two donors, T-cell clones that expanded and contracted after mild COVID-19 were tracked by sequencing TCRalpha and TCRbeta repertoires over time. The cohort comprised two young, previously healthy adult volunteers, one female and one male. Broader findings and caveats from the paper: Contracting CD4+ clones were found mainly in CM and EM memory subsets, while CD8+ clones were enriched in EMRA. Only two mild cases were covered by the study, and larger cohorts that include severe cases with pre-infection samples were considered necessary. Clones that contracted from day 15 to 85 showed balanced CD4/CD8 phenotypes, whereas a second wave of clones that expanded from day 15 to 37 leaned towards CD4+. The detection of some responding clones in pre-infection memory suggests that pre-existing cross-reactive memory T cells joined the SARS-CoV-2 response. The second-wave clones that peaked on day 37 were not confirmed to be SARS-CoV-2 specific.

As concerns this clonotype: Its antigen specificity is not known. No much larger clone is present one base from it, and per-base qualities are unavailable.

The sequencer was an Illumina NovaSeq 6000. cDNA libraries for TCRalpha and TCRbeta were prepared by 5'RACE using constant-segment primers, with sample barcodes and unique molecular identifiers added. RNA was extracted from every sample with Trizol reagent. The libraries were amplified in two PCR steps, and the second step added a second sample barcode and Illumina TruSeq adapters. Libraries were sequenced on an Illumina NovaSeq with 2 x 150 bp paired-end reads. Concerning the study's data processing: With migec v1.2.7, reads were demultiplexed and then collapsed into UMI-guided consensus sequences. Using mixcr v2.1.11, UMI consensuses were aligned to TRA and TRB V and J templates and then assembled into clonotypes. A clonotype was counted as expanded or contracted only when both edgeR and NoisET called the clonotype significant, with the noise models trained on biological replicates. For edgeR calls, a false discovery rate-adjusted p below 0.01 and a log2 fold-change threshold of 1 were applied. As an exploratory analysis of dynamics, max-normalized trajectories of the 1000 most abundant clonotypes were examined with PCA combined with hierarchical clustering. The CD4 or CD8 phenotype of responding clones was assigned using the separately sequenced CD4+ and CD8+ repertoires. TCRdb reprocessing: public reads trimmed at Q25 with fastp, clones called with MiXCR, in-frame beta chains kept. Each entry merges the rows of one CDR3 protein and shows their most common DNA and genes. TCRdb assigned the V and J calls; the authors' analysis was not used. The sample data list hundreds of thousands of distinct CDR3 sequences, and about 16% of these were observed just once. Approximately 20% of the sample is held by the ten biggest clonotypes.

From V the trimming removes 7 bases and from J it removes 6 bases, while the gene matches leave 13 bases of the junction unaccounted for. The CDR3 contains 16 residues, cysteine and phenylalanine counted. CDR3 DNA only is kept here, 48 bases in frame from base 1. Ficoll-Paque density gradient centrifugation was the method used to isolate PBMCs. Material for sequencing was PBMCs or a T cell subset sorted from them (not recorded which). The sequence derives from a man between 18 and 29 years old who had mild COVID-19 (a few samples of this study predate the infection). The sample titles of this study are shuffled in the database, so cell type and time point are left out; the donor was told from shared clones. The chain is encoded by TRBV12-3 or TRBV12-4 joined to TRBJ2-3; 10 nucleotides in the junction match TRBD2. The DNA sequence is TGTGCCAGCAAGAGCGGGGGGGCCCTTAGATCGGATACGCAGTATTTT. It codes for CASKSGGALRSDTQYF.